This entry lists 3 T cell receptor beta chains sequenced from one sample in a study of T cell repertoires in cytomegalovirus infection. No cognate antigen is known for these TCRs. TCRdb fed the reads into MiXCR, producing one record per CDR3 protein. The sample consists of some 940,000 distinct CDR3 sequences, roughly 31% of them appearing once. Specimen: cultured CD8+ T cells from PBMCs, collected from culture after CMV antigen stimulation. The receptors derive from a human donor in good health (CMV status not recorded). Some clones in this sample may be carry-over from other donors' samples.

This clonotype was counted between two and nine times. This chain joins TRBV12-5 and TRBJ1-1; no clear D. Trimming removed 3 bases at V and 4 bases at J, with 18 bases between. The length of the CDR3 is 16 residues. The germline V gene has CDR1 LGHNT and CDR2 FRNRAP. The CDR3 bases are TGTGCTAGTGGTTTTGGTCCCGAACGGGGTATCACTGAAGCTTTCTTT. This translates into CASGFGPERGITEAFF.

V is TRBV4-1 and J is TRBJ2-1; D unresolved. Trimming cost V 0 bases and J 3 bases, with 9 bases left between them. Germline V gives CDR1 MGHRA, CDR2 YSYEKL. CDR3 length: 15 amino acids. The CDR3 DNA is TGCGCCAGCAGCCAAGATGGGCCGGGCTACAATGAGCAGTTCTTC. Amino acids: CASSQDGPGYNEQFF.

The CDR3 sequence: CASINFGTGENIQYF. The CDR3 region has the DNA TGTGCCAGCATAAATTTCGGGACAGGGGAAAACATTCAGTACTTC. The chain is built from TRBV2 and TRBJ2-4, with 10 nucleotides matching TRBD1. Germline assignment: CDR1 SNHLY and CDR2 FYNNEI. The CDR3 is 15 amino acids. V was pared by 7 bases and J by 5 bases, with 8 bases of the junction left unmatched. Variable domain in full (rest from reference TRBV2 and TRBJ2-4): EPEVTQTPSHQVTQMGQEVILRCVPISNHLYFYWYRQILGQKVEFLVSFYNNEISEKSEIFDDQFSVERPDGSNFTLKIRSTKLEDSAMYFCASINFGTGENIQYFGAGTRLSVL.